A single sample is the source of the 16 T cell receptor beta chains below, sequenced in a study of T-cell memory formation after mild COVID-19. From the 5' RACE reads, TCRdb called clonotypes with MiXCR, one entry per CDR3 protein. The sample records hundreds of thousands of distinct CDR3 sequences, about 22% being singletons. The sequencing input was PBMCs or a T cell subset sorted from them (not recorded which). These receptors came from an adult woman who had mild COVID-19 (a few samples of this study predate the infection). Cell type and time point are not known.

This chain uses TRBV27 with TRBJ2-1; 11 nucleotides align to TRBD1. Germline V CDR1 and CDR2: MNHEY, SMNVEV (reference sequence). The CDR3 sequence is 15 residues long. Trimming removed 3 bases from V and 5 bases from J; junction bases left unmatched: 3. The DNA for the CDR3 is TGTGCCAGCAGTTTGGACAGGGGGCAGGACAATGAGCAGTTCTTC. Residues: CASSLDRGQDNEQFF.

The rearrangement joins TRBV4-1 to TRBJ2-3, with 10 nucleotides matching TRBD2. The germline V gene encodes CDR1 MGHRA and CDR2 YSYEKL. The CDR3 sequence is 17 residues long. The J segment lost 2 bases and the V segment lost 1 base, leaving 6 bases of the junction unmatched. The DNA of the CDR3 is TGCGCCAGCAGCCAAGGATTAACTAGCGGGGCCACAGATACGCAGTATTTT. Encoded protein: CASSQGLTSGATDTQYF.

This clonotype occurred a few times. The genes are TRBV12-3 or TRBV12-4 and TRBJ1-2; no clear D gene. The CDR3 consists of 12 residues. V was pared by 5 bases and J by 4 bases, with 8 bases between. The CDR3 spells CASSRLGYGYTF. Written as DNA, the CDR3 is TGTGCCAGCAGTCGCCTAGGCTATGGCTACACCTTC.

The genes are TRBV24-1 and TRBJ2-5; 8 bases match TRBD1. The length of the CDR3 is 14 residues. CDR1 and CDR2 from the germline V gene are KGHDR and SFDVKD. Losses at the gene ends were 4 bases for V and 5 bases for J; bases not matched to a gene: 5. The CDR3 reads CATSDAGGGETQYF. The CDR3 nucleotides read TGTGCCACCAGTGACGCAGGGGGCGGGGAGACCCAGTACTTC.

In this sample, this clonotype turned up once. This chain links TRBV20-1 with TRBJ2-6; D gene unclear. The V end lost 5 bases, the J end lost 2 bases, and 7 bases lay between the germline ends. CDR1 and CDR2 (germline): DFQATT, SNEGSKA (reference sequence). The CDR3 has 13 amino acids. The CDR3 DNA reads TGCAGTGCTTGGGTACCTGGGGCCAACGTCCTGACTTTC. Amino acids: CSAWVPGANVLTF.

This clonotype was seen a few times. CDR3: CASSHLTPPGELFF. The CDR3 DNA reads as TGTGCCAGCAGTCACCTTACCCCCCCCGGGGAGCTGTTTTTT. The gene calls are TRBV2 and TRBJ2-2, with D unclear. Germline V gives CDR1 SNHLY, CDR2 FYNNEI. The CDR3 is 14 residues long. V gave up 5 bases and J gave up 6 bases, with 13 bases separating them.

This clonotype was picked up a small number of times. The chain joins TRBV15 to TRBJ1-5; TRBD1 matches 7 bases. The CDR3 covers 12 residues. Unmatched junction bases numbered 1, after V lost 9 bases and J lost 2 bases. Per the germline V gene, CDR1 is LNHNV and CDR2 is YYDKDF (reference sequence). The CDR3 reads CATGTGNQPQHF. The CDR3, as DNA: TGTGCCACGGGGACAGGCAATCAGCCCCAGCATTTT.

The rearrangement uses TRBV29-1 and TRBJ2-5; D is unresolved. Germline assignment: CDR1 SQVTM and CDR2 ANQGSEA. The CDR3 consists of 13 residues. V was shortened by 2 bases and J by 1 base, with 8 bases between the two germline ends. The CDR3 here is CSVELQAQETQYF. The CDR3 nucleotides are TGCAGCGTTGAACTGCAGGCCCAAGAGACCCAGTACTTC.

This clonotype was seen a handful of times. The V and J genes are TRBV6-5 and TRBJ2-1; tentative D call: TRBD2 (6 bases). V lost 5 bases to trimming and J lost 8 bases, with 13 bases between them. Germline V gene lookup returns CDR1 MNHEY and CDR2 SVGAGI. The CDR3 spans 13 residues. The CDR3 bases are TGTGCCAGCAGTATTGGACTATCTGATGAGCAGTTCTTC. Translation gives CASSIGLSDEQFF.

The chain combines TRBV18 with TRBJ1-1; 11 positions match TRBD1. From germline, CDR1 is KGHSH and CDR2 LQKENI. The CDR3 is 17 residues long. V dropped 1 base and J dropped 2; count of bases not matched to a gene: 6. DNA of the CDR3: TGTGCCAGCTCACCACTGGGGACAGGGGGGAGTAACACTGAAGCTTTCTTT. This codes for CASSPLGTGGSNTEAFF. Variable domain in full (rest from reference TRBV18 and TRBJ1-1): NAGVMQNPRHLVRRRGQEARLRCSPMKGHSHVYWYRQLPEEGLKFMVYLQKENIIDESGMPKERFSAEFPKEGPSILRIQQVVRGDSAAYFCASSPLGTGGSNTEAFFGQGTRLTVV.

V and J are TRBV5-6 and TRBJ2-7; D call uncertain. V gave up 6 bases and J gave up 1 base, with 8 bases separating them. The CDR3 consists of 12 residues. Germline CDR1 SGHDT, CDR2 YYEEEE. In nucleotides, the CDR3 is TGTGCCAGCACCAGCGATTCCTACGAGCAGTACTTC. As protein: CASTSDSYEQYF.

This clonotype showed up many times. The chain uses TRBV5-6 and TRBJ1-2; D is ambiguous. The length of the CDR3 is 17 residues. V lost 1 base and J 0 bases, leaving 16 bases between the germline ends. CDR1 is SGHDT and CDR2 is YYEEEE in the germline V gene. The CDR3 nucleotides read TGTGCCAGCAGCTTGAGACCACCCCTCCCCTCTAACTATGGCTACACCTTC. This encodes CASSLRPPLPSNYGYTF.

Here the CDR3 DNA reads TGTGCCAGCGTATCACAGGGTACTGAAGCTTTCTTT. This codes for CASVSQGTEAFF. J is TRBJ1-1 and V is TRBV3-1, with D possibly TRBD1 on 6 matching bases. V lost 8 bases and J 5 bases, leaving 12 bases between the germline ends. Germline V gene lookup returns CDR1 LGHDT and CDR2 YNNKEL (reference sequence). The CDR3 runs 12 residues.

The chain is built from TRBV3-1 and TRBJ1-2, with TRBD1 matching 8 bases. V gave up 4 bases and J gave up 4 bases; unmatched junction bases: 11. In germline, CDR1 is LGHDT, CDR2 YNNKEL (reference sequence). The CDR3 extends over 16 amino acids. CDR3 DNA: TGTGCCAGCAGCCTGGGACAGGAGCTGGGGGGCTATGGCTACACCTTC. Amino acids: CASSLGQELGGYGYTF.

This clonotype appeared a few times. The gene calls are TRBV20-1 and TRBJ2-7; weak D call: TRBD2 (5 bases). The CDR3 has 14 amino acids. The V gene lost 5 bases and the J gene lost 2 bases, with 16 bases spanning the gap. CDR1 is DFQATT and CDR2 is SNEGSKA in the germline V gene (reference sequence). CDR3 bases: TGCAGTGCTCAAGGGAGACAATTCCCCTACGAGCAGTACTTC. Translation: CSAQGRQFPYEQYF.

This clonotype was seen only a few times. The J gene is TRBJ2-7, the V gene TRBV5-1, with 9 bases fitting TRBD1. Unmatched junction bases numbered 5, after V lost 4 bases and J lost 0 bases. The germline V gene has CDR1 SGHRS and CDR2 YFSETQ. CDR3 length: 15 residues. CDR3 region: CASSHPQGASYEQYF. CDR3 in DNA: TGCGCCAGCAGCCATCCACAGGGGGCCTCCTACGAGCAGTACTTC.